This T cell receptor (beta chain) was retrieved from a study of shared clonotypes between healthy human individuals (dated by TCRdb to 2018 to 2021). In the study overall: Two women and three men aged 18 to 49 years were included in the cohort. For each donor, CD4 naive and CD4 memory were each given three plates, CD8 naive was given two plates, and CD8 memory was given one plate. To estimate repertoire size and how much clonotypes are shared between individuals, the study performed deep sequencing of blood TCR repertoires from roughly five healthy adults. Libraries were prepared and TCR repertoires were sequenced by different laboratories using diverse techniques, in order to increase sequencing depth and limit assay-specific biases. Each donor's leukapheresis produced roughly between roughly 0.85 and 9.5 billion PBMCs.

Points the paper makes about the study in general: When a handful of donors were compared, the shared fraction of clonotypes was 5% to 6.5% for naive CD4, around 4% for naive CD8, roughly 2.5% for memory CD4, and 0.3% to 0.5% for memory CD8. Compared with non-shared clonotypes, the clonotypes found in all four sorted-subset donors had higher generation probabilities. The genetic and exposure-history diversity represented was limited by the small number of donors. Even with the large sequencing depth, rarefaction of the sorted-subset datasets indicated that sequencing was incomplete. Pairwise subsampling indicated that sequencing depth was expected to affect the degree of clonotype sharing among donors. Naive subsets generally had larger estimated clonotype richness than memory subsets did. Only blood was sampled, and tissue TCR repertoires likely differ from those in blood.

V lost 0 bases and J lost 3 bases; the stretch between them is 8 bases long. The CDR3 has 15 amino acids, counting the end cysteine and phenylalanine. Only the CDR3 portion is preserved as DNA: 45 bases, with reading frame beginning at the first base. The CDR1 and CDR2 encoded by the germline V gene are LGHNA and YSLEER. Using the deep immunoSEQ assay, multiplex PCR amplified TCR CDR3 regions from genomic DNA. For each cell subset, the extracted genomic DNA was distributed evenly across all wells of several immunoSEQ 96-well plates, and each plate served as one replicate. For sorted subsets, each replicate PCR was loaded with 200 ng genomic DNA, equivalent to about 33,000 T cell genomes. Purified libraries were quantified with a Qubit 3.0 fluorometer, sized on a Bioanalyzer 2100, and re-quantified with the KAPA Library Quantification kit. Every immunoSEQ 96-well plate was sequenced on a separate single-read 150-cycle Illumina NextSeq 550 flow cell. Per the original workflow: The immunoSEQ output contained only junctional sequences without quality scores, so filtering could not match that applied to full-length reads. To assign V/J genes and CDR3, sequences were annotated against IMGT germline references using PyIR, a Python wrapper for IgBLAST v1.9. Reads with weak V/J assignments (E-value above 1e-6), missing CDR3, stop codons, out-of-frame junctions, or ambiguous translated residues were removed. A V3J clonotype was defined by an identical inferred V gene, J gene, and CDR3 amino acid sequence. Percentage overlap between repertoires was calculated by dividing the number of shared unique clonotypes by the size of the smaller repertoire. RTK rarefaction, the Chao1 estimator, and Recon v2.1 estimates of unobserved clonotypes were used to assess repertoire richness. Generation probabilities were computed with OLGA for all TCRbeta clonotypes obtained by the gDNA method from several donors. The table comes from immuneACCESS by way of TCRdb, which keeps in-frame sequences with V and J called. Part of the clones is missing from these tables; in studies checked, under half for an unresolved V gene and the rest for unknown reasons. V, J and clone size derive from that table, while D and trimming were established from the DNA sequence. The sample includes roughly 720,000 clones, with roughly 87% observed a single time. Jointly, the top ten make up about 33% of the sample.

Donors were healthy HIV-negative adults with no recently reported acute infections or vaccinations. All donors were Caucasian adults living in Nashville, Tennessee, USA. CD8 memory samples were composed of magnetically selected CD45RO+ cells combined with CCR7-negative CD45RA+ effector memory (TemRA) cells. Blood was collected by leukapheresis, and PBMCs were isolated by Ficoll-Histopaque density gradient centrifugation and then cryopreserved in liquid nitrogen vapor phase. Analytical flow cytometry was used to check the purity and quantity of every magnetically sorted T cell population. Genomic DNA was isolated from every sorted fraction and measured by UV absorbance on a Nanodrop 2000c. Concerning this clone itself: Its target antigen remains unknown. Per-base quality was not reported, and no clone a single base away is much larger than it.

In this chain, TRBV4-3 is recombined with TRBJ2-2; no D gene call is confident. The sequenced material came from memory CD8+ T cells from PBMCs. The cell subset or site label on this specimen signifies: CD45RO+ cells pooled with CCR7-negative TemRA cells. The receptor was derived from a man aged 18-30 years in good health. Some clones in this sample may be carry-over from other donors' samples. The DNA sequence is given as TGCGCCAGCAGCCAAGATAGGGTACACACCGGGGAGCTGTTTTTT. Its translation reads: CASSQDRVHTGELFF.